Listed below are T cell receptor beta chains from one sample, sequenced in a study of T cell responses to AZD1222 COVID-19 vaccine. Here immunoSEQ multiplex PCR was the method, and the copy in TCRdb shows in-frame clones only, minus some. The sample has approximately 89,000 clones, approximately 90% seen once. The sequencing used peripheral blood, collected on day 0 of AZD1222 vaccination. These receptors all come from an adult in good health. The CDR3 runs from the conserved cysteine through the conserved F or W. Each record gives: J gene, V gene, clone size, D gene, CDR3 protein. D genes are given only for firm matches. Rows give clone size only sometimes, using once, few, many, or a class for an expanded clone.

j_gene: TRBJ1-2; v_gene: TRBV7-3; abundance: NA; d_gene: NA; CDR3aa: CASSPRQGVGYTF
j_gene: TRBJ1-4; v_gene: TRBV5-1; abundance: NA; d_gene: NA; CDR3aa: CASSHPNLQTGGEKLFF
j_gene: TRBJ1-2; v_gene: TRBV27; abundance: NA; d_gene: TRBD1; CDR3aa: CASSLSGKQGAGGYTF
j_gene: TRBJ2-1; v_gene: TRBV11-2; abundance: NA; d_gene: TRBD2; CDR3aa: CASNPWGTSGAPGNEQFF
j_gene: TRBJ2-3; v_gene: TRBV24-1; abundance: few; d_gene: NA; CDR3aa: CATSDHGSHTQYF
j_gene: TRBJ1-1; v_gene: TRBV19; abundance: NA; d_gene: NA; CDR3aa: CASRLGQNTEAFF
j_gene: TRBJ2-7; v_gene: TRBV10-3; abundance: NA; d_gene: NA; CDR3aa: CAISDGGEQYF
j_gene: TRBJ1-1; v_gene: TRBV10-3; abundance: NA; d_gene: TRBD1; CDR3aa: CAIGTGNTEAFF
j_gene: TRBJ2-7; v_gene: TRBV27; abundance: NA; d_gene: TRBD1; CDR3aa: CASSPHRGQGYEQYF
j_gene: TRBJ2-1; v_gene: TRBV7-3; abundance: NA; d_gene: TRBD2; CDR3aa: CASSPHGAGGSNEQFF
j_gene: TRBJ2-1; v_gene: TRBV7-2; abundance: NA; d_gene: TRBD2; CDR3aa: CASSHPSGINSYNEQFF
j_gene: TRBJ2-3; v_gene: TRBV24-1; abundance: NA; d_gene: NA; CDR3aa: CATSVASATDTQYF
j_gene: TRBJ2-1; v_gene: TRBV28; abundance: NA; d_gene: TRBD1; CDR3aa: CASRLHSGTGTYNEQFF
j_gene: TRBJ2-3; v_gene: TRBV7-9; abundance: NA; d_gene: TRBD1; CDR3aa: CARQQGPTDTQYF
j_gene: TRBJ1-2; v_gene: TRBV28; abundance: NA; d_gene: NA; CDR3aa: CASSFGLLYGYTF
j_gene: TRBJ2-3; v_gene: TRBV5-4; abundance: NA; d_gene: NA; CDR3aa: CASSLDQAGTDTQYF
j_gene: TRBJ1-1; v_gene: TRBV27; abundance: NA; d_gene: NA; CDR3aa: CASSSGHMGGTEAFF
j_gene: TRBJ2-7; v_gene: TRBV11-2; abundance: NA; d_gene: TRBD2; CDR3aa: CASLSGTGLAGAYEQYF
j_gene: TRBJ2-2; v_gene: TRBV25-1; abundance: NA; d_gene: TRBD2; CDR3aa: CASSAPTSLYTGELFF